This T cell receptor (beta chain) was recovered during a study of T-cell memory formation after mild COVID-19. CDR1 and CDR2 from the germline V gene are KGHSH and LQKENI. The CDR3 extends over 14 amino acids. V lost 2 bases to trimming and J lost 2 bases, with 10 bases between them. Researchers used 5'RACE with constant-segment primers to make TCR alpha and TCR beta cDNA libraries that carry sample barcodes and UMIs. TCRdb fed the 5' RACE reads into MiXCR, producing one record per CDR3 protein. Among roughly 110,000 distinct CDR3 sequences listed, about 18% were seen once. The source of this sequence is an adult woman who had mild COVID-19 (a few samples of this study predate the infection). Cell type and time point are not known. The sample comprised PBMCs or a T cell subset sorted from them (not recorded which). The chain employs TRBV18 and TRBJ2-7; D gene unclear. The CDR3 reads CASSPEHRPYEQYF. The CDR3 nucleotides are TGTGCCAGCTCACCAGAGCACAGACCCTACGAGCAGTACTTC.